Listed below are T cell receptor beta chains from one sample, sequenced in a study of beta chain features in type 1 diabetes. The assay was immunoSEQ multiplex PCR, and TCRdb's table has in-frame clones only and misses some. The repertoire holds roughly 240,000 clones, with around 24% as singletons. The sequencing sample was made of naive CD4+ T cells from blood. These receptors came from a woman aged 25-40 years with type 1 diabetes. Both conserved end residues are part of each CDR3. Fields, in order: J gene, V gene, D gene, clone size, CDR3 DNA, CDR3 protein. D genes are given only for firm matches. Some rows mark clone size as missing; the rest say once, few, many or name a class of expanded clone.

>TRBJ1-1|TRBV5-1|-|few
TGCGCCAGCAGCTATGGGCAGGGGAGATCGGAAGCTTTCTTT
CASSYGQGRSEAFF
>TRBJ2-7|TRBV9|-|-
TGTGCCAGCAGCCCCTCCTTAGACAGGTACTACGAGCAGTACTTC
CASSPSLDRYYEQYF
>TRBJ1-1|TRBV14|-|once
TGTGCCAGCAGCCAAGTTAGGAACACTGAAGCTTTCTTT
CASSQVRNTEAFF
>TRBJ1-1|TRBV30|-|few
TGTGCCTGGTCTCGCCCAGGGGATTCGAACACTGAAGCTTTCTTT
CAWSRPGDSNTEAFF
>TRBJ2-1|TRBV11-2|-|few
TGTGCCAGCACCACTCTGACAGGTTTAAGAGAGCAGTTCTTC
CASTTLTGLREQFF
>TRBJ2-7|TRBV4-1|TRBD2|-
TGCGCCAGCAGCCAAGGGACTAGCGGGAGAGGGGAGCAGTACTTC
CASSQGTSGRGEQYF
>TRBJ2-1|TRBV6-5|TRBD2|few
TGTGCCAGCAGTTACTCGGTTAGCGGGGGGTACAATGAGCAGTTCTTC
CASSYSVSGGYNEQFF
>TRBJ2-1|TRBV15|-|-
TGTGCCACCAGCAGAGATCTCGGGGGTGAGCAGTTCTTC
CATSRDLGGEQFF
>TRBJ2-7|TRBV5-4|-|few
TGTGCCAGCAGCCGCCGGGACGGGAGCTCCTACGAGCAGTACTTC
CASSRRDGSSYEQYF
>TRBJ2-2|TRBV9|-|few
TGTGCCAGCAGCGTAGGGGCAGAGAACACCGGGGAGCTGTTTTTT
CASSVGAENTGELFF